This T cell receptor (beta chain) is from a study of blood T cell repertoires in COVID-19. As for the study in general: Both acute and convalescent COVID-19 samples were obtained from the United States, Italy and Spain. The analysed material was cDNA or gDNA that came from T cells, B-cell-depleted T cells, or PBMCs.

In the source study's methods: Researchers report that nucleated cell counts were estimated from reference gene primer amplification. Profiled with immunoSEQ multiplex PCR; TCRdb holds only in-frame clones, not every one. That table supplies the V and J calls and clone size; D and trimming were determined from the DNA. The sample records over 100,000 clones, 75% to 90% being singletons. Trimming left V 8 bases short and J 0 bases short, with 10 bases between. The germline V gene has CDR1 MNHEY and CDR2 SMNVEV (reference sequence). The CDR3 is 13 residues long. The sequenced material came from peripheral blood. The sequence derives from a woman aged 45-65 years with acute or convalescent COVID-19. The chain uses TRBV27 and TRBJ1-2; the D is unclear. The CDR3 loop is CASSWRANYGYTF. The CDR3 DNA sequence: TGTGCCAGCTCCTGGAGGGCTAACTATGGCTACACCTTC.